These 3 T cell receptor beta chains were all obtained from the same sample, sequenced in a study of blood T cells in healthy people across ages. The authors ran a second PCR of about 6 to 11 cycles using a sample-barcoded 5' primer and a J-beta primer mix. A single record per CDR3 protein comes from TCRdb applying MiXCR to the 5' RACE reads. The sample gives about a million distinct CDR3 sequences, 45% to 60% of which show up once; 20% to 25% is in the top ten. Source material: blood. The source of these receptors is a woman aged 60-70 years in good health.

This chain joins TRBV11-3 and TRBJ2-1; maybe TRBD2 (7 bases). The V end was cut by 5 bases, the J end by 4 bases, with 24 bases between. There are 18 residues in the CDR3. CDR1 SGHNT and CDR2 YENEEA come from the germline V gene. The CDR3 sequence: CASSPRGAGTNGYNEQFF. The CDR3 DNA sequence: TGTGCCAGCAGCCCAAGGGGGGCCGGGACTAATGGGTACAATGAGCAGTTCTTC.

In its sample, this clonotype was seen once. CDR3 nucleotides: TGTGCCAGCGGGGGCAGGGGCCTTGAGGGTTATGGCTACACCTTC. Residues: CASGGRGLEGYGYTF. The genes are TRBV19 and TRBJ1-2; a possible D gene is TRBD1 (6 bases). Germline V gene sequence: CDR1 LNHDA, CDR2 SQIVND (reference sequence). The CDR3 has 15 residues. V lost 9 bases and J lost 5, with 22 bases in between.

The chain recombines TRBV18 with TRBJ2-7; D gene unclear. V shed 3 bases and J shed 3 bases, with 12 bases lying between them. Germline CDR1 reads KGHSH; CDR2 reads LQKENI. This CDR3 has 14 amino acids. CDR3 amino acids: CASSPRRNNYEQYF. The CDR3 DNA reads as TGTGCCAGCTCACCGCGGCGGAACAACTACGAGCAGTACTTC. The whole variable domain, remainder taken from reference TRBV18 and TRBJ2-7, is NAGVMQNPRHLVRRRGQEARLRCSPMKGHSHVYWYRQLPEEGLKFMVYLQKENIIDESGMPKERFSAEFPKEGPSILRIQQVVRGDSAAYFCASSPRRNNYEQYFGPGTRLTVT.